This T cell receptor (beta chain) was captured by sequencing in a study of cytomegalovirus exposure and HLA in healthy donors. Germline V gives CDR1 SGHRS, CDR2 YFSETQ. Deletions cut 4 bases from V and 2 bases from J, with 12 bases between. The CDR3 runs to 14 residues. In the PCR, 60 Vbeta and 13 Jbeta primers were used. Clones were read by immunoSEQ multiplex PCR, and TCRdb kept only the in-frame ones, dropping some. The repertoire has roughly 120,000 clones, 76% of them found once; the top ten carry around 15%. The chain is built from TRBV5-1 and TRBJ1-2; D is unresolved. The sequence was collected from a man aged 50-59 years in good health and CMV-seropositive. The sample consisted of PBMCs. This chain's CDR3 is CASSPGGSNYGYTF. The DNA of the CDR3 is TGCGCCAGCAGCCCCGGCGGGTCCAACTATGGCTACACCTTC.